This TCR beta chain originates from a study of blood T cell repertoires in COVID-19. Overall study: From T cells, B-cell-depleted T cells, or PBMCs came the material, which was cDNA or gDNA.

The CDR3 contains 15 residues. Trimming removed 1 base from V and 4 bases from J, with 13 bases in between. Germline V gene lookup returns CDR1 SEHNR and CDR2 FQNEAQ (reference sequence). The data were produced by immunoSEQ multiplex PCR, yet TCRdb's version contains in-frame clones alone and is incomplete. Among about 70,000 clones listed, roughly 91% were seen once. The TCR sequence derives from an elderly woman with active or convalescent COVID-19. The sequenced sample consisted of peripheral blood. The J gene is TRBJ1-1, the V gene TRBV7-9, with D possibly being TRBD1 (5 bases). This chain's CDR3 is CASSLDRQISTEAFF. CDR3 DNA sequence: TGTGCCAGCAGCTTAGACAGACAGATTTCCACTGAAGCTTTCTTT.